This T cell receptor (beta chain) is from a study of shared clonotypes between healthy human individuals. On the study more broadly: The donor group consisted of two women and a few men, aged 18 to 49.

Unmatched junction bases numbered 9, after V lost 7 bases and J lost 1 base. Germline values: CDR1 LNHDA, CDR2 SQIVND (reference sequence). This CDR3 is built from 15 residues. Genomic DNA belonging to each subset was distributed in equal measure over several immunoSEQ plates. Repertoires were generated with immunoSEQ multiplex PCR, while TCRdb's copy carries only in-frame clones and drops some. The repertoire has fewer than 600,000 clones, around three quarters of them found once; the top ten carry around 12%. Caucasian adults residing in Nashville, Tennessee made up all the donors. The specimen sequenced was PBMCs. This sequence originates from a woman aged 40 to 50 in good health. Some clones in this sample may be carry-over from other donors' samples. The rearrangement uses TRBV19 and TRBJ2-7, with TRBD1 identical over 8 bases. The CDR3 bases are TGTGCCAGTAAAGATCCCGGGACAGGATCCTACGAGCAGTACTTC. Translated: CASKDPGTGSYEQYF.